At least ten counts were recorded for the clone carrying this T cell receptor beta chain. Antigen: not known. The data were taken from a study of early T cells in non-severe SARS-CoV-2 infection. At the level of the study: Investigators sequenced bulk RNA drawn from unsorted whole blood, and chains remained unpaired.

CDR1 and CDR2 from the germline V gene are DFQATT and SNEGSKA (reference sequence). V lost 6 bases, J lost 1 base, and 17 bases lay in between. This CDR3 region has 15 residues. TCRdb ran MiXCR on the 5' RACE reads and lists one entry per CDR3 protein. In the table there are around 33,000 distinct CDR3 sequences, approximately 5.8% of which are singletons. Whole-study results and caveats: CD4 and private specificities were missed by VDJdb matching, which favored anti-spike CD8 responses.

Sequenced input: whole blood. The TCR comes from an adult who was a healthcare worker with PCR-confirmed SARS-CoV-2 infection or an uninfected control (not recorded which). This sequence joins TRBV20-1 and TRBJ2-3, with D perhaps TRBD1 or TRBD2 (5 bases each). CDR3 DNA: TGCAGTGCCCCTGGGGCGGGTTGGGGCACAGATACGCAGTATTTT. Its translation: CSAPGAGWGTDTQYF.